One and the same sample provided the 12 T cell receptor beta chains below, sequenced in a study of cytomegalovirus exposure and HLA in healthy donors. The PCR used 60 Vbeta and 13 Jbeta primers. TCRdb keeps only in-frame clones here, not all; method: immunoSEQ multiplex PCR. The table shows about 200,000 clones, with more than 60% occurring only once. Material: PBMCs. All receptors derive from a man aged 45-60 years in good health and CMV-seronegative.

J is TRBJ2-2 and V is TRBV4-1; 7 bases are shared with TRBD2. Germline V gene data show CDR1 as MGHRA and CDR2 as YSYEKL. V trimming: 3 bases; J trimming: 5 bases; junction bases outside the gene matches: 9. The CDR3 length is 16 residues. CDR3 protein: CASSHGLEDRTGELFF. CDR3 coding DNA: TGCGCCAGCAGCCATGGACTAGAGGATAGGACCGGGGAGCTGTTTTTT.

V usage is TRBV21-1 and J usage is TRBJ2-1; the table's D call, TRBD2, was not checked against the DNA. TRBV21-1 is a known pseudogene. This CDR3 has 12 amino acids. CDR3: CASSLRSPPVFF. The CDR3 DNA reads TGTGCCAGCAGCCTACGGTCTCCGCCGGTGTTCTTC.

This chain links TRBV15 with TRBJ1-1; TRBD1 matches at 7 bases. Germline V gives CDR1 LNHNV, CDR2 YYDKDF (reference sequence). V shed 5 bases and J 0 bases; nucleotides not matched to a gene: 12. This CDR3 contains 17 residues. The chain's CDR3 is CATSRGGGGLMNTEAFF. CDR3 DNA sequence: TGTGCCACCAGCCGGGGAGGAGGGGGCCTGATGAACACTGAAGCTTTCTTT.

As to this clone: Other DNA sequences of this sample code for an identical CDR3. The CDR3 loop reads CASSLAGSSYNEQFF. Written as DNA, the CDR3 is TGCGCCAGCAGCTTGGCCGGGAGCTCCTACAATGAGCAGTTCTTC. This rearrangement joins TRBV5-1 to TRBJ2-1; a weak D match, TRBD2 (6 bases). The CDR3 runs 15 residues. Germline V gene lookup returns CDR1 SGHRS and CDR2 YFSETQ. V gave up 0 bases and J gave up 0 bases, with 7 bases separating them. Using reference TRBV5-1 and TRBJ2-1 for the parts outside the CDR3, the full variable domain is KAGVTQTPRYLIKTRGQQVTLSCSPISGHRSVSWYQQTPGQGLQFLFEYFSETQRNKGNFPGRFSGRQFSNSRSEMNVSTLELGDSALYLCASSLAGSSYNEQFFGPGTRLTVL.

CDR3 in amino acids: CASSPSGGSTDTQYF. The CDR3, as DNA: TGTGCCAGCAGCCCTAGCGGGGGCAGCACAGATACGCAGTATTTT. The chain employs TRBV7-9 and TRBJ2-3; 10 bases are shared with TRBD2. The ends lost 5 bases at V and 0 bases at J; junction bases unmatched: 2. The germline gives CDR1 SEHNR, CDR2 FQNEAQ (reference sequence). The CDR3 extends over 15 amino acids.

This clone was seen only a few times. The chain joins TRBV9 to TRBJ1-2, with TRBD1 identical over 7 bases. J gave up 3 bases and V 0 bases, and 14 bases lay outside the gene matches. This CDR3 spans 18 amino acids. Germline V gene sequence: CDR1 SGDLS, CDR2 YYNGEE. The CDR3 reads CASSVAETGWGLYYGYTF. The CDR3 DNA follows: TGTGCCAGCAGCGTAGCCGAGACAGGGTGGGGGCTTTACTATGGCTACACCTTC.

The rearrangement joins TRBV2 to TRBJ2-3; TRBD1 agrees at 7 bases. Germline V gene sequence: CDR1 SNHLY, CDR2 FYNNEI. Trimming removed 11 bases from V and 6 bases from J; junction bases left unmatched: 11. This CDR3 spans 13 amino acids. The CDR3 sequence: CARRDRLTDTQYF. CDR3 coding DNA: TGTGCCCGACGGGACAGACTCACGGATACGCAGTATTTT.

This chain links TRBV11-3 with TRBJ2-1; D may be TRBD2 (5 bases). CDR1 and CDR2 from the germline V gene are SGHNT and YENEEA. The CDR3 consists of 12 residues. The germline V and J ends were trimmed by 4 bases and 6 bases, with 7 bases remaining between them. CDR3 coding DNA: TGTGCCAGCAGCTCCGGGGTCAATGAGCAGTTCTTC. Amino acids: CASSSGVNEQFF.

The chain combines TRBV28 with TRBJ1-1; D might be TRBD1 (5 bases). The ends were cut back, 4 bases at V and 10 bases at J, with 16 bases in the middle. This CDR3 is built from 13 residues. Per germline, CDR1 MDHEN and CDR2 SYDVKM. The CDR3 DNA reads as TGTGCCAGCAGTTCCCGGGGGAAGCCAGGAGCTTTCTTT. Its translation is CASSSRGKPGAFF.

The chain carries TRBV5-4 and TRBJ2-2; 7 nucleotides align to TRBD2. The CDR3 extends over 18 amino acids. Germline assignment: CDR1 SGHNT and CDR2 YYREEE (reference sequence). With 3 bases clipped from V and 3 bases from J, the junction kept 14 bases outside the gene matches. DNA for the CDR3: TGTGCCAGCAGCTCCACGATTTTGCGGGAGCAGTACACCGGGGAGCTGTTTTTT. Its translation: CASSSTILREQYTGELFF.

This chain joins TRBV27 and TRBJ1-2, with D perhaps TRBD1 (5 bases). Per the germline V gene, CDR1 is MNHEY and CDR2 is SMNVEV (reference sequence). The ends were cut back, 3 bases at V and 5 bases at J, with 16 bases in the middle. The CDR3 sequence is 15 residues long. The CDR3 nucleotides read TGTGCCAGCAGTTTTGGTAGGGGCGCGGTTTATGGCTACACCTTC. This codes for CASSFGRGAVYGYTF.

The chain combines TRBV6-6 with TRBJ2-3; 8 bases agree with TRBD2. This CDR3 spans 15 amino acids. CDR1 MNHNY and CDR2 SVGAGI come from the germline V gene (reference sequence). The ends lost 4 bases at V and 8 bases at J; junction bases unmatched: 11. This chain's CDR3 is CASSSPLGRAATQYF. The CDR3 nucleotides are TGTGCCAGCAGTTCCCCACTCGGGAGGGCCGCTACGCAGTATTTT.